The clone carrying this T cell receptor (beta chain) was detected a few times. Its antigen is undetermined. The PCR made use of 60 Vbeta and 13 Jbeta primers. Method: immunoSEQ multiplex PCR; TCRdb's copy keeps in-frame clones and lacks some. The table lists some 99,000 clones, about 76% of them singletons. These data come from a study of cytomegalovirus exposure and HLA in healthy donors. Germline values: CDR1 SQVTM, CDR2 ANQGSEA. The V and J ends lost 3 bases and 3 bases respectively, with 17 bases between them. There are 15 residues in the CDR3. General observations from the study: In an earlier analysis, about 87% or about 30%: the productive usage of most TCR beta V segments.

The J gene is TRBJ2-5, the V gene TRBV29-1, with TRBD2 as a possible D gene (6 bases). The specimen sequenced was PBMCs. The TCR comes from a woman younger than 45 in good health and CMV-seronegative. CDR3 sequence: CSVDVGGVGKETQYF. The DNA for the CDR3 is TGCAGCGTTGACGTGGGAGGTGTGGGCAAAGAGACCCAGTACTTC.